This T cell receptor (beta chain) was captured in a study of blood T cell repertoires in COVID-19. Study-level background: The United States, Italy and Spain were the sources of the acute and convalescent COVID-19 samples. Sample material is recorded as cDNA or gDNA derived from T cells, B-cell-depleted T cells, or PBMCs.

One Seattle source followed patients from active infection through their disease course. There are 16 residues in the CDR3. V was pared by 4 bases and J by 1 base, with 15 bases between. Germline CDR1 and CDR2: SGHRS and YFSETQ. Authors' data handling: It was from reference gene primer amplification that nucleated cell counts were estimated. Libraries were prepared by immunoSEQ multiplex PCR; TCRdb keeps only in-frame clonotypes and omits some of them. That table furnishes V, J and clone size, whereas the DNA furnished D and trimming. The sample includes fewer than 250,000 clones, approximately 86% of them seen just once.

Input material: peripheral blood. This TCR derives from a man aged 60 to 75 with COVID-19, enrolled during active disease. The rearrangement links TRBV5-1 to TRBJ2-1, with D maybe TRBD1 (6 bases). The CDR3, as DNA: TGCGCCAGCAGCCCGGACGGCAGGGGATCCTACAATGAGCAGTTCTTC. It encodes CASSPDGRGSYNEQFF.